This T cell receptor beta chain was profiled in a study of T cell repertoires in cytomegalovirus infection. Study-wide context: A matching HLA type, together with CMV infection, was signaled by public TCR beta signatures.

One entry per CDR3 protein results from TCRdb running MiXCR on the reads. This sample yields around 900,000 distinct CDR3 sequences, of which approximately 33% are seen a single time; about an eighth belongs to the top ten. This clonotype was observed many times. Its antigen is still unknown. Germline is not matched at one junction end, which may reflect a read error. General study findings and limits: Summed frequency of public TCR beta families distinguished CMV carriers with the relevant HLA. Ex vivo responses were dominated by HLA-C-restricted CMV-specific TCR beta clonotypes.

The CDR3 spans 15 residues. Germline CDR1 is LNHDA and CDR2 is SQIVND (reference sequence). Here the sequenced sample was cultured CD8+ T cells from PBMCs, taken from culture after CMV antigen stimulation. The chain joins TRBV19 to TRBJ1-1; D is possibly TRBD1 (5 bases). The origin of this receptor is a human donor in good health (CMV status not recorded). Some clones in this sample may be carry-over from other donors' samples. The CDR3 sequence: CASSRREGLKTEAFF. Here the CDR3 DNA reads TGTGCCAGTAGCCGGCGGGAGGGGTTGAAAACTGAAGCTTTCTTT.